Sample share makes the clone carrying this T cell receptor beta chain medium-sized. Its antigen is as yet unknown. TCRdb called clones again from the PCR reads with MiXCR. The repertoire holds about 6,500 clones, with approximately 35% as singletons. This sample stems from a study of metastatic and nonmetastatic thyroid tumors. The wider study: Both malignant and benign thyroid patients supplied peripheral blood and tumor or nodule tissue samples, across which the repertoires of these patients were then compared. Broader study findings: It was reported that TCR beta diversity was significantly higher in malignant thyroid tumors than benign nodules, in blood and tumor.

Thyroid surgery was preceded by no treatment in any patient. The TCR sequence derives from a female donor with papillary thyroid cancer or a benign thyroid nodule (not recorded which). Some clones in this sample may be carry-over from other donors' samples. Sequencing was carried out using tumor tissue.

In DNA, the CDR3 is TGTGCCAGCAGTGACGGGGGAGTGTACACTGAAGCTTTCTTT. Encoded protein: CASSDGGVYTEAFF. The V call is TRBV2, the J call TRBJ1-1; TRBD1 might be the D (5 bases). The CDR3 runs 14 residues. V gave up 3 bases and J gave up 3 bases, with 11 bases separating them. Germline CDR1 is SNHLY and CDR2 is FYNNEI.